The 25 T cell receptor beta chains given below trace back to one sample, sequenced in a study of cytomegalovirus exposure and HLA in healthy donors. Primers: 60 Vbeta forward and 13 Jbeta reverse. Measured with immunoSEQ multiplex PCR; TCRdb has only the in-frame clones, and not every one. The repertoire holds 95,000 to 150,000 clones, with over 60% as singletons. The source material was PBMCs. These receptors were taken from a woman in her thirties or forties in good health and CMV-seronegative.

The chain uses TRBV7-2 and TRBJ2-1; TRBD2 might be the D (7 bases). The CDR3 is made up of 14 amino acids. Trimming shortened V by 5 bases and J by 8 bases, and 16 bases separated the two germline ends. Per germline, CDR1 SGHTA and CDR2 FQGNSA. The CDR3 reads CASSRGGSFHEQFF. CDR3 DNA sequence: TGTGCCAGCAGCCGCGGGGGCAGTTTCCATGAGCAGTTCTTC.

V and J are TRBV5-4 and TRBJ1-4; D gene unclear. The V gene's germline CDR1 is SGHNT and CDR2 YYREEE (reference sequence). This CDR3 has 13 residues. The germline V and J ends were trimmed by 0 bases and 5 bases, with 5 bases remaining between them. The CDR3 reads CASSLGQNEKLFF. As DNA, the CDR3 is TGTGCCAGCAGCTTGGGGCAGAATGAAAAACTGTTTTTT.

This clone was detected a few times. The chain combines TRBV2 with TRBJ2-3; the match to TRBD2 covers 12 bases. The ends lost 2 bases at V and 1 base at J; junction bases unmatched: 16. The germline CDR1 and CDR2 sequences are SNHLY and FYNNEI. The CDR3 runs 21 residues. The CDR3 sequence is CASSETLSTSGRVIGTDTQYF. In DNA form, the CDR3 reads TGTGCCAGCAGTGAAACCTTATCGACTAGCGGGAGAGTCATCGGCACAGATACGCAGTATTTT.

The CDR3 loop reads CASRRDRGRTDTQYF. The CDR3 DNA reads TGTGCCAGCAGACGGGACAGGGGGCGCACAGATACGCAGTATTTT. The chain joins TRBV27 to TRBJ2-3; 12 bases fit TRBD1. Germline lookup yields CDR1 MNHEY and CDR2 SMNVEV (reference sequence). The CDR3 is 15 amino acids. J was trimmed by 1 base and V by 6 bases; bases with no gene match: 2.

This chain uses TRBV19 with TRBJ1-2; 7 positions match TRBD1. This CDR3 spans 15 amino acids. With V trimmed by 5 bases and J by 7 bases, 13 bases remained unmatched. The germline V gene has CDR1 LNHDA and CDR2 SQIVND (reference sequence). For the CDR3, the DNA is TGTGCCAGTAGTCTACGGGCGACAGGGAGAAGTGGCTACACCTTC. Translation gives CASSLRATGRSGYTF. The whole variable domain, remainder taken from reference TRBV19 and TRBJ1-2, is DGGITQSPKYLFRKEGQNVTLSCEQNLNHDAMYWYRQDPGQGLRLIYYSQIVNDFQKGDIAEGYSVSREKKESFPLTVTSAQKNPTAFYLCASSLRATGRSGYTFGSGTRLTVV.

Concerning this clone: The junction departs from the called germline gene at one end, perhaps through a read error. J is TRBJ2-6 and V is TRBV15, with TRBD2 as a possible D gene (6 bases). Germline-derived CDR1 and CDR2 are LNHNV and YYDKDF (reference sequence). This CDR3 comprises 16 residues. CDR3 region: CATSGGRDSGANGLTF. For the CDR3, the DNA is TGTGCCACCAGCGGAGGACGGGACTCTGGGGCCAACGGCCTGACTTTC. Filled out from reference TRBV15 and TRBJ2-6, the complete variable domain reads DAMVIQNPRYQVTQFGKPVTLSCSQTLNHNVMYWYQQKSSQAPKLLFHYYDKDFNNEADTPDNFQSRRPNTSFCFLDIRSPGLGDTAMYLCATSGGRDSGANGLTFGAGSRLTVL.

The gene calls are TRBV9 and TRBJ1-1, with D possibly TRBD1 on 6 matching bases. The CDR3 totals 15 residues. V was pared by 0 bases and J by 6 bases, with 15 bases between. Germline-derived CDR1 and CDR2 are SGDLS and YYNGEE. The CDR3: CASSVAPTGVAEAFF. The CDR3 nucleotides read TGTGCCAGCAGCGTAGCCCCGACAGGCGTCGCTGAAGCTTTCTTT.

J is TRBJ2-3 and V is TRBV28; TRBD1 might be the D (5 bases). CDR1 is MDHEN and CDR2 is SYDVKM in the germline V gene. The V and J ends lost 2 bases and 12 bases respectively, with 12 bases between them. This CDR3 spans 12 amino acids. The CDR3, as DNA: TGTGCCAGCAGTTTAAGGGGTATCCGACAGTATTTT. Residues: CASSLRGIRQYF. Supplemented by reference TRBV28 and TRBJ2-3, the full variable domain reads DVKVTQSSRYLVKRTGEKVFLECVQDMDHENMFWYRQDPGLGLRLIYFSYDVKMKEKGDIPEGYSVSREKKERFSLILESASTNQTSMYLCASSLRGIRQYFGPGTRLTVL.

This clone has only a few counts. The rearrangement joins TRBV4-2 to TRBJ2-3, with 9 positions matching TRBD1. This CDR3 has 16 amino acids. Losses at the gene ends were 4 bases for V and 2 bases for J; bases not matched to a gene: 7. Germline-derived CDR1 and CDR2 are LGHNA and YNFKEQ. In DNA, the CDR3 is TGTGCCAGCAGCCCCCAAGGGACAGGGTCCACAGATACGCAGTATTTT. Protein sequence: CASSPQGTGSTDTQYF.

The chain recombines TRBV6-5 with TRBJ2-1; a weak D match, TRBD2 (6 bases). CDR3 length: 14 amino acids. The V end lost 4 bases, the J end lost 5 bases, and 12 bases lay between the germline ends. In germline, CDR1 is MNHEY, CDR2 SVGAGI. The CDR3 nucleotides read TGTGCCAGCAGTTCTGGCGGGATCGACAATGAGCAGTTCTTC. Translated: CASSSGGIDNEQFF.

This clone has only a few counts. The CDR3 region is CASSSAYNEQFF. The DNA of the CDR3 is TGTGCCAGCAGCAGCGCCTACAATGAGCAGTTCTTC. The chain employs TRBV7-9 and TRBJ2-1, with D hard to call. This CDR3 contains 12 residues. In germline, CDR1 is SEHNR, CDR2 FQNEAQ (reference sequence). The germline V and J ends were trimmed by 5 bases and 2 bases, with 4 bases remaining between them.

The rearrangement joins TRBV13 to TRBJ1-2; D unresolved. The CDR3 loop spans 14 amino acids. The V and J ends lost 4 bases and 4 bases respectively, with 13 bases between them. From germline, CDR1 is PRHDT and CDR2 FYEKMQ (reference sequence). The CDR3 nucleotides read TGTGCCAGCAGCTCGCGCGGAGAATTCTATGGCTACACCTTC. As protein: CASSSRGEFYGYTF.

The V and J genes are TRBV28 and TRBJ1-3; the D gene is possibly TRBD1 (6 bases). The V and J ends lost 5 bases and 1 base respectively, with 12 bases between them. The germline V gene encodes CDR1 MDHEN and CDR2 SYDVKM. This CDR3 region has 15 residues. The CDR3 DNA is TGTGCCAGCAGTATCCCAGGGGCGTCTGGAAACACCATATATTTT. Amino acids: CASSIPGASGNTIYF.

This clone was seen a few times. The genes are TRBV27 and TRBJ2-7; 10 nucleotides align to TRBD2. The germline V gene has CDR1 MNHEY and CDR2 SMNVEV (reference sequence). This CDR3 comprises 14 residues. V dropped 6 bases and J dropped 7; count of bases not matched to a gene: 9. CDR3 sequence: CASSLAGVPGEQYF. CDR3 sequence (DNA): TGTGCCAGCAGCCTAGCGGGAGTACCGGGTGAGCAGTACTTC.

The chain is built from TRBV18 and TRBJ2-1; 7 positions match TRBD1. Germline assignment: CDR1 KGHSH and CDR2 LQKENI. The CDR3 loop spans 14 amino acids. V trimming: 6 bases; J trimming: 6 bases; junction bases outside the gene matches: 8. For the CDR3, the DNA is TGTGCCAGCTCGAACAGGGGATCCAGCAATGAGCAGTTCTTC. Encoded protein: CASSNRGSSNEQFF.

This clone was detected only a few times. V and J are TRBV4-2 and TRBJ2-7; TRBD2 is a possible D gene (5 bases). Germline CDR1 and CDR2: LGHNA and YNFKEQ. Trimming removed 0 bases at V and 3 bases at J, with 9 bases between. The CDR3 runs 14 residues. CDR3 DNA: TGTGCCAGCAGCCAAGATGCGGCGGGCTACGAGCAGTACTTC. This sequence encodes CASSQDAAGYEQYF.

A remark on this clone: The junction shows a germline mismatch at one end, possibly a read error. The chain is built from TRBV4-3 and TRBJ2-6; TRBD1 aligns across 8 bases. This CDR3 region has 18 residues. Germline CDR1 reads LGHNA; CDR2 reads YSLEER. In DNA form, the CDR3 reads TGCGCCAGCAGCCCCACCGGGACAGGTATTTCTGGGGCCAACGGCCTGACTTTC. This translates into CASSPTGTGISGANGLTF.

The rearrangement links TRBV5-6 to TRBJ2-2, with a weak D call TRBD2 (7 bases). Trimming removed 2 bases at V and 6 bases at J, with 17 bases between. This CDR3 has 16 residues. Looked up from germline, CDR1 is SGHDT and CDR2 is YYEEEE. CDR3 region: CASSFNGGRLAGELFF. CDR3 nucleotides: TGTGCCAGCAGCTTCAACGGGGGGCGCCTCGCCGGGGAGCTGTTTTTT.

J is TRBJ2-7 and V is TRBV11-2; TRBD1 matches at 9 bases. Germline V CDR1 and CDR2: SGHAT, FQNNGV. The CDR3 contains 14 residues. Trimming at V came to 5 bases and at J to 2 bases, leaving 4 bases not matched to a gene. The CDR3 nucleotides are TGTGCCAGCAGCCCCCGGACAGGGGCCTACGAGCAGTACTTC. Protein: CASSPRTGAYEQYF.

The rearrangement uses TRBV18 and TRBJ2-5; 11 bases agree with TRBD1. The trim removed 3 bases at V and 4 bases at J, leaving 4 bases unmatched. Per the germline V gene, CDR1 is KGHSH and CDR2 is LQKENI. The CDR3 has 15 residues. Written as DNA, the CDR3 is TGTGCCAGCTCACCTAGGACAGGGGGCATAGAGACCCAGTACTTC. Protein: CASSPRTGGIETQYF. The variable domain in full, with the rest retrieved from reference TRBV18 and TRBJ2-5, is NAGVMQNPRHLVRRRGQEARLRCSPMKGHSHVYWYRQLPEEGLKFMVYLQKENIIDESGMPKERFSAEFPKEGPSILRIQQVVRGDSAAYFCASSPRTGGIETQYFGPGTRLLVL.

V is TRBV7-3 and J is TRBJ2-2, with D possibly being TRBD1 (5 bases). This CDR3 has 13 amino acids. The germline V and J ends were trimmed by 3 bases and 6 bases, with 8 bases remaining between them. The germline V gene has CDR1 SGHTA and CDR2 FQGTGA. The CDR3 DNA reads TGTGCCAGCAGCTTGTGGACATCCGGGGAGCTGTTTTTT. Translation gives CASSLWTSGELFF.

V and J are TRBV9 and TRBJ2-1, with 9 bases matching TRBD1. Germline loops: CDR1 SGDLS, CDR2 YYNGEE. J lost 5 bases, V lost 0 bases, and 3 bases had no gene match. This CDR3 spans 15 amino acids. The CDR3 DNA sequence: TGTGCCAGCAGCGTAGTCGGGACAGGGCACAATGAGCAGTTCTTC. Translation: CASSVVGTGHNEQFF.

This clone has just one count. The chain is built from TRBV18 and TRBJ2-3, with TRBD1 matching over 9 bases. This CDR3 comprises 15 residues. The J segment lost 0 bases and the V segment lost 7 bases, leaving 5 bases of the junction unmatched. Germline V gene sequence: CDR1 KGHSH, CDR2 LQKENI. In DNA form, the CDR3 reads TGTGCCAGCTACAGGGGGCGGGGAAGCACAGATACGCAGTATTTT. Amino acids: CASYRGRGSTDTQYF.

In its sample, this clone was seen many times. The chain recombines TRBV28 with TRBJ1-4, with a possible D match to TRBD1 (6 bases). The CDR3 extends over 15 amino acids. V lost 6 bases to trimming and J lost 4 bases, with 15 bases between them. Germline CDR1 is MDHEN and CDR2 is SYDVKM. The CDR3 bases are TGTGCCAGCAGGCCGTTTCAGGGGTTTAATGAAAAACTGTTTTTT. Encoded protein: CASRPFQGFNEKLFF.

The V and J genes are TRBV14 and TRBJ2-4, with D possibly being TRBD1 (6 bases). The length of the CDR3 is 22 residues. Trimming took off 4 bases at V and 4 bases at J, with 35 bases between the two ends. Germline values: CDR1 SGHDN, CDR2 FVKESK. Here the CDR3 DNA reads TGTGCCAGCAGCCGTACAGGGTTAAGAGAGAATAGAGATGTCAAACAAAAAAACATTCAGTACTTC. It translates to CASSRTGLRENRDVKQKNIQYF.